The present entry profiles one T cell receptor beta chain with its context. Profiling relied on immunoSEQ multiplex PCR, and the TCRdb table lists in-frame clones only, not all of them. The sample has approximately 230,000 clones, roughly nine tenths seen once; the top ten hold just under 6.5%. The data belong to a study of blood T cell repertoires in COVID-19. Study at large: COVID-19 samples from acute and convalescent phases originated in the United States, Italy and Spain. PBMCs, B-cell-depleted T cells, or T cells provided the cDNA or gDNA that made up the material.

Participant age was roughly 18 to 89 years, and participants resided in about 25 US areas. Participants were placed into cohorts based on the clinical history they reported. This CDR3 is built from 17 residues. Germline V gene lookup returns CDR1 PRHDT and CDR2 FYEKMQ (reference sequence). V was pared by 3 bases and J by 0 bases, with 7 bases of the junction left unmatched. The chain is built from TRBV13 and TRBJ2-1; TRBD2 matches at 8 bases. The receptor's source is a woman aged 25-40 years with acute COVID-19. The source material was PBMCs or T cells enriched from blood (not recorded which). The CDR3 sequence is CASSFLSGTSSYNEQFF. The CDR3 DNA reads as TGTGCCAGCAGCTTCCTTAGCGGGACAAGCTCCTACAATGAGCAGTTCTTC.